This T cell receptor beta chain was obtained from a study of cytomegalovirus exposure and HLA in healthy donors. Broader study findings: Generally TCR sequences proved uncommon, though certain public TCRs appeared in numerous donors.

PCR amplification relied on 60 Vbeta primers (plus 13 Jbeta primers). Profiling relied on immunoSEQ multiplex PCR, and the TCRdb table lists in-frame clones only, not all of them. Here the sample spans 200,000 to 250,000 clones, 70% to 85% being singletons. A remark on this clone: Its cognate antigen is unknown.

Trimming took 8 bases from V and 1 from J; bases not matched to a gene: 10. This CDR3 comprises 17 residues. Germline CDR1 reads SNHLY; CDR2 reads FYNNEI. V usage is TRBV2 and J usage is TRBJ2-1; 11 bases are shared with TRBD2. The sequence was collected from a woman aged 55-75 years in good health and CMV-seropositive. Sequencing input: PBMCs. CDR3 residues: CASSQVAGGSSYNEQFF. CDR3 DNA sequence: TGTGCCAGCTCCCAAGTAGCGGGAGGGAGTTCCTACAATGAGCAGTTCTTC.